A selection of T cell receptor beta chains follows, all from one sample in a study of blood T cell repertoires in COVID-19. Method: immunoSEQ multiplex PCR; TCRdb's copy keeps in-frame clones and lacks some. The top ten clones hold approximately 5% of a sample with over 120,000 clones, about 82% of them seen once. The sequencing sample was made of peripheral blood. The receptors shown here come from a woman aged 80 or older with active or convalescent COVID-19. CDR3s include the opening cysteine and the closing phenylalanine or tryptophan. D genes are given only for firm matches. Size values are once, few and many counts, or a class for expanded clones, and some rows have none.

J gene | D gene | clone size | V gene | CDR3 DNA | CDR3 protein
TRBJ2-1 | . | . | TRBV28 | TGTGCCACCAGAAGAGGGTTATCCTACAATGAGCAGTTCTTC | CATRRGLSYNEQFF
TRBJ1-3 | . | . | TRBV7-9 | TGTGCCAGCAGCAGGACAGCGGCCTCTGGAAACACCATATATTTT | CASSRTAASGNTIYF
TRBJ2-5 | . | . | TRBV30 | TGTGCCTGGATTCGTACAGGGTCGGTGGAGACCCAGTACTTC | CAWIRTGSVETQYF
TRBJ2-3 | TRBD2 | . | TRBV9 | TGTGCCAGCAGCGTAGCGGCTAGCGGGGGTAATACGCAGTATTTT | CASSVAASGGNTQYF
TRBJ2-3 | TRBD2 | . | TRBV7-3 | TGTGCCAGCAGCCTCACCCCGGGGACTAGCGGGGGGAAATCTAGCACAGATACGCAGTATTTT | CASSLTPGTSGGKSSTDTQYF
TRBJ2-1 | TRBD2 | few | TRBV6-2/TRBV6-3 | TGTGCCAGCAGTGACCGAGCGGGGGGAAGTTACAATGAGCAGTTCTTC | CASSDRAGGSYNEQFF
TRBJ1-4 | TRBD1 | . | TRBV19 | TGTGCCAGTAGAAATTCCGGGACAGGGAGTGAAAAACTGTTTTTT | CASRNSGTGSEKLFF
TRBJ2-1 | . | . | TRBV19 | TGTGCCAGTAGAAATAGCGATTTTTTCAATGAGCAGTTCTTC | CASRNSDFFNEQFF
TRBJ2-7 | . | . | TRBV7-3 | TGTGCCAGCAGCCCAGAGCCCGCCAGGAAGGCCGAGCAGTACTTC | CASSPEPARKAEQYF
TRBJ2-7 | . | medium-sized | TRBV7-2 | TGTGCCAGCAGCTTGGTGCAGGGTATGGGTGAGCAGTACTTC | CASSLVQGMGEQYF
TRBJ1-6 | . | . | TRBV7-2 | TGTGCCAGCAAGGCAGGGGTTAGTAATTCACCCCTCCACTTT | CASKAGVSNSPLHF
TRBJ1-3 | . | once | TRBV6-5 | TGTGCCAGCAGACAAGACAGCTCTGGAAACACCATATATTTT | CASRQDSSGNTIYF
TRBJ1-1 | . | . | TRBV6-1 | TGTGCCAGCAGTGAAAGTTTTGGGGGGTCGGGTAGAGGGAACACTGAAGCTTTCTTT | CASSESFGGSGRGNTEAFF
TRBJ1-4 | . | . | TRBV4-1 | TGCGCCAGCAGCCAAGGGTGGGGGACTGATGAAAAACTGTTTTTT | CASSQGWGTDEKLFF
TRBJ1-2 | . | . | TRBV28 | TGTGCCAGCAGTTTACCCGGACAGAACTATGGCTACACCTTC | CASSLPGQNYGYTF
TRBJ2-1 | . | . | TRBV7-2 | TGTGCCAGCAGCTTTTCGGGAGGGGGCAAAGAGCAGTTCTTC | CASSFSGGGKEQFF
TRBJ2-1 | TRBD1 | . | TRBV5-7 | TGTGCCAGCAGCTGGAGGACAGGGCGATTTTGCTCCTACAATGAGCAGTTCTTC | CASSWRTGRFCSYNEQFF
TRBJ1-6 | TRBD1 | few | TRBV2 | TGTGCCAGCATTGGACAGGGGTCTTCACCCCTCCACTTT | CASIGQGSSPLHF
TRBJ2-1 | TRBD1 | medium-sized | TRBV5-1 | TGCGCCAGCAGCCTGACAGGGGGGCACTACAATGAGCAGTTCTTC | CASSLTGGHYNEQFF
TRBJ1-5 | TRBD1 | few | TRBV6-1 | TGTGCCAGCAGTCAAGGGGTCATTGGGACAGGGCAGCCCCAGCATTTT | CASSQGVIGTGQPQHF
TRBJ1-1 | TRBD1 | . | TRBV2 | TGTGCCAGCAGCGACAGGGGGTTGAACACTGAAGCTTTCTTT | CASSDRGLNTEAFF
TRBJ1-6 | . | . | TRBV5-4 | TGTGCCACGTCAGGGAATTCACCCCTCCACTTT | CATSGNSPLHF
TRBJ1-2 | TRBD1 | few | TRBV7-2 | TGTGCCAGCAGCTTAAGCACAGGGGGAAATGGCTACACCTTC | CASSLSTGGNGYTF
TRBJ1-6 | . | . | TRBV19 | TGTGCCAGTAGTATGGAGGGAAGGTCACCCCTCCACTTT | CASSMEGRSPLHF
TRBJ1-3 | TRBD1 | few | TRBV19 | TGTGCCAGTAGTATAGGTCTCTGGACAGGGACATCTGGAAACACCATATATTTT | CASSIGLWTGTSGNTIYF
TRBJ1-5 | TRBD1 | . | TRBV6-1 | TGTGCCAGCAGTGGAACAGGGGCAAGGTGGGACAATCAGCCCCAGCATTTT | CASSGTGARWDNQPQHF
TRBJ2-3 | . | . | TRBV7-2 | TGTGCCAGCAGCCAGATGACAGGGAGGGATACGCAGTATTTT | CASSQMTGRDTQYF
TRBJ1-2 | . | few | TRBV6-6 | TGTGCCAGCAGTCTTGGACAGAACTATGGCTACACCTTC | CASSLGQNYGYTF
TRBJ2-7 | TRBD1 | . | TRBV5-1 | TGCGCCAGCAGCGGGGGGACAGGGGCGTCCTCATGGCAGTACTTC | CASSGGTGASSWQYF
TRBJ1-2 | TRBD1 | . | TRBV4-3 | TGCGCCAGCAGCCCGAGACAGGGAGGAGGCTACACCTTC | CASSPRQGGGYTF
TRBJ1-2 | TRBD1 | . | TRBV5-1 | TGCGCCAGCAGCTTGATTCCGACAGGGAACTATGGCTACACCTTC | CASSLIPTGNYGYTF
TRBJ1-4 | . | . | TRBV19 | TGTGCCAGTAGTATCTCCGGGACACTCGGGGAAAAACTGTTTTTT | CASSISGTLGEKLFF
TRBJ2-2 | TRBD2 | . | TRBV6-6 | TGTGCCAGCAGTCCACTAGCGGGGGGTTCGAACACCGGGGAGCTGTTTTTT | CASSPLAGGSNTGELFF
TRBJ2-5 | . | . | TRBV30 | TGTGCCTGGAGTGGGGGACTGAGGGAGACCCAGTACTTC | CAWSGGLRETQYF
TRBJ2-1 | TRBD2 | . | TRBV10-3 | TGTGCCATCAGTGCCAGTTTAGCGGGGGCGGATGAGCAGTTCTTC | CAISASLAGADEQFF
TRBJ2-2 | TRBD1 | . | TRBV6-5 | TGTGCCAGCAAGGAGACAGGGGTCGCCGGGGAGCTGTTTTTT | CASKETGVAGELFF
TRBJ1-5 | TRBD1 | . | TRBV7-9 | TGTGCCAGCAGCTCAACGACAGGGCCTAGCAATCAGCCCCAGCATTTT | CASSSTTGPSNQPQHF
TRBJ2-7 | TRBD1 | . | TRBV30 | TGTGCCTGCACCGGGGACAGCTCCTACGAGCAGTACTTC | CACTGDSSYEQYF
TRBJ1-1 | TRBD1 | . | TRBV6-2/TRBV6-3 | TGTGCCAGCAGTACAAACAGGGGTGGAACTGAAGCTTTCTTT | CASSTNRGGTEAFF
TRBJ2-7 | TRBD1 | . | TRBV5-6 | TGTGCCAGCAGCTCTTACGTTGGACAGGGTGCTTCCTACGAGCAGTACTTC | CASSSYVGQGASYEQYF
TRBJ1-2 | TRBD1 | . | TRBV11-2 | TGTGCCAGCAGCTTAGGGGCCCACAGGGGGAAGGGTGGCTACACCTTC | CASSLGAHRGKGGYTF